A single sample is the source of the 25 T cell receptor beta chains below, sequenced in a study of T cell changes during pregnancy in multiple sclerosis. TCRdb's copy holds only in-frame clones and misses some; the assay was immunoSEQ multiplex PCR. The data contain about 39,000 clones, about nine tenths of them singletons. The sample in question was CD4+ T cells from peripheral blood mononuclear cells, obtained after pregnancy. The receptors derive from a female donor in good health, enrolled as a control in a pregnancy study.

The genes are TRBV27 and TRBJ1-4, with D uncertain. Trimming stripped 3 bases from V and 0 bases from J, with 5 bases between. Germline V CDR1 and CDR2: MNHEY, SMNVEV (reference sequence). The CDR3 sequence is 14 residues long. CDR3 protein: CASSLRATNEKLFF. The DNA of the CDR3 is TGTGCCAGCAGTTTGCGCGCAACTAATGAAAAACTGTTTTTT.

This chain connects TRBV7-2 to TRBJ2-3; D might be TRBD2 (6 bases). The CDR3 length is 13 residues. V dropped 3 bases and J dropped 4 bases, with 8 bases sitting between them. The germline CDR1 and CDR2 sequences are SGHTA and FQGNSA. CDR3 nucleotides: TGTGCCAGCAGCTTGGGAGGCCCAGATACGCAGTATTTT. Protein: CASSLGGPDTQYF.

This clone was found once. In nucleotides, the CDR3 is TGTGCCAGCAGTTACTCAGCGGGAGCCCACGAGCAGTACTTC. As protein: CASSYSAGAHEQYF. This chain links TRBV6-6 with TRBJ2-7; TRBD2 agrees at 8 bases. Germline CDR1 reads MNHNY; CDR2 reads SVGAGI (reference sequence). Trimming cost V 0 bases and J 5 bases; bases outside gene matches: 3. CDR3 length: 14 residues.

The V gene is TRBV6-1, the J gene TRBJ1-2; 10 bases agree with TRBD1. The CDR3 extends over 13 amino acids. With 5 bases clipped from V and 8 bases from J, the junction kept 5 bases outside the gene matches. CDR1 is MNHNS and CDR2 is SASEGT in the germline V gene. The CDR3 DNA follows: TGTGCCAGCAGTCGACAGGGGGCTGGGGGCTACACCTTC. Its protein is CASSRQGAGGYTF.

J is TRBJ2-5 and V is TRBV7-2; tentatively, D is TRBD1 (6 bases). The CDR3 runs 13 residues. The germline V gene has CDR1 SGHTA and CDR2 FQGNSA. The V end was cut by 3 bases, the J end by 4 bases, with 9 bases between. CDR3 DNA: TGTGCCAGCAGCTTGCGGACAGCAGAGACCCAGTACTTC. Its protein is CASSLRTAETQYF.

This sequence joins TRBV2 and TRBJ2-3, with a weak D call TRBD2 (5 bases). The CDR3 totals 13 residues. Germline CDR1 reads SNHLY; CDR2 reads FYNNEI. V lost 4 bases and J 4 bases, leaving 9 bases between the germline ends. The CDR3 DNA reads TGTGCCAGCAGTGGGGGAGTGGCAGATACGCAGTATTTT. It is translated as CASSGGVADTQYF.

CDR3 sequence reads: CASRYGQGKSDEKLFF. The DNA of the CDR3 is TGCGCCAGCCGTTATGGACAGGGAAAGAGTGACGAAAAACTGTTTTTT. This chain uses TRBV4-1 with TRBJ1-4; TRBD1 agrees at 8 bases. Germline loops: CDR1 MGHRA, CDR2 YSYEKL. The CDR3 is 16 residues long. Trimming cost V 8 bases and J 8 bases; bases outside gene matches: 16.

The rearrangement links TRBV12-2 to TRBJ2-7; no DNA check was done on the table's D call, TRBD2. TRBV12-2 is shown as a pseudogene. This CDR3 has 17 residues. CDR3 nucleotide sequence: TGTGCAAGTCGCCCCGGGACTAGAAGTTTGGGTTTCTGGGAGCAGTACTTC. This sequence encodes CASRPGTRSLGFWEQYF.

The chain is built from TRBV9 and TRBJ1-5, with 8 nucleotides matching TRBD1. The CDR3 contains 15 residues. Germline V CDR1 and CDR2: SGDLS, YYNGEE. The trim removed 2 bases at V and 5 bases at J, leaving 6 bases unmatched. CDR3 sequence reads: CASSVAPGGDQPQHF. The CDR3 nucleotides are TGTGCCAGCAGCGTCGCACCAGGGGGCGATCAGCCCCAGCATTTT.

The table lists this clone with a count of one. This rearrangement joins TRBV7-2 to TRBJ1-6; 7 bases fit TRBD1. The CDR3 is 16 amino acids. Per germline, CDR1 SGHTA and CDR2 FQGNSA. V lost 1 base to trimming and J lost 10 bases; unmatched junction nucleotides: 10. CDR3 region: CASSLGDSGGISPLHF. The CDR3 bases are TGTGCCAGCAGCTTAGGGGACAGCGGTGGAATCTCACCCCTCCACTTT.

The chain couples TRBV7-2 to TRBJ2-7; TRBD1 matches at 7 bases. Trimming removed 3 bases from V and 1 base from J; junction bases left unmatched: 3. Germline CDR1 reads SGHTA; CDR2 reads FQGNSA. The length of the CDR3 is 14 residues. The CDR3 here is CASSFKQGSYEQYF. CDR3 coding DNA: TGTGCCAGCAGCTTTAAACAGGGGTCCTACGAGCAGTACTTC.

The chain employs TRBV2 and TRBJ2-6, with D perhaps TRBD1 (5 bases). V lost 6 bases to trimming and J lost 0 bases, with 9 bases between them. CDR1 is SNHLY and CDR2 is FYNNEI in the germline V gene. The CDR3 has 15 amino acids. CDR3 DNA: TGTGCCAGCAGGTCAGGGCTCTCTGGGGCCAACGTCCTGACTTTC. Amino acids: CASRSGLSGANVLTF.

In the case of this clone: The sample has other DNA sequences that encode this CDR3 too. The CDR3 nucleotides are TGTGCCAGCAGTTTAAGGGGACAAAGCACAGATACGCAGTATTTT. This gives the protein CASSLRGQSTDTQYF. This rearrangement joins TRBV27 to TRBJ2-3; maybe TRBD1 (6 bases). The CDR3 runs 15 residues. The germline V gene encodes CDR1 MNHEY and CDR2 SMNVEV (reference sequence). The V and J ends lost 2 bases and 0 bases respectively, with 9 bases between them.

DNA for the CDR3: TGTGCCAGCAGTACCCGGGAGGGCCAGGGAGAGACCCAGTACTTC. Translation: CASSTREGQGETQYF. The chain links TRBV28 to TRBJ2-5, with 8 bases lining up with TRBD2. The germline V gene has CDR1 MDHEN and CDR2 SYDVKM. Trimming removed 5 bases from V and 4 bases from J; junction bases left unmatched: 9. CDR3 length: 15 amino acids. The full variable domain, in which reference TRBV28 and TRBJ2-5 provide the parts outside the CDR3, is DVKVTQSSRYLVKRTGEKVFLECVQDMDHENMFWYRQDPGLGLRLIYFSYDVKMKEKGDIPEGYSVSREKKERFSLILESASTNQTSMYLCASSTREGQGETQYFGPGTRLLVL.

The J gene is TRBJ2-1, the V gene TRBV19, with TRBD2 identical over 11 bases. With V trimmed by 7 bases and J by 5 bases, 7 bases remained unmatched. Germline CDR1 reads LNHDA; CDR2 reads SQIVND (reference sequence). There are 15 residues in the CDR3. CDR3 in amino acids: CASNWASGRNNEQFF. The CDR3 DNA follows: TGTGCCAGTAATTGGGCTAGCGGGAGGAACAATGAGCAGTTCTTC.

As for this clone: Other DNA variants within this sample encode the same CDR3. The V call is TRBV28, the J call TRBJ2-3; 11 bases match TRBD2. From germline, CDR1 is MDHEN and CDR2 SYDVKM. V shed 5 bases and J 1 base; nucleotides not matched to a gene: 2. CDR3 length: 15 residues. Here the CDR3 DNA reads TGTGCCAGCAGTCTACTAGCGGGAGGCACAGATACGCAGTATTTT. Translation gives CASSLLAGGTDTQYF.

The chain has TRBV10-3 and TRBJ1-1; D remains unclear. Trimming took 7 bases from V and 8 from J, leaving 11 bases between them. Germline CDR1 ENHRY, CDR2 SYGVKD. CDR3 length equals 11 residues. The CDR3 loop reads CAIKGGPEAFF. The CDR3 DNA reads TGTGCCATCAAAGGTGGGCCAGAAGCTTTCTTT.

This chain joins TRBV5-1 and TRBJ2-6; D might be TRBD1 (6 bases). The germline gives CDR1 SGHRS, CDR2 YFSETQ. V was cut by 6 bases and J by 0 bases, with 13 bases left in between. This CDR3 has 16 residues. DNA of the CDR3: TGCGCCAGCACCCGAACAGGGTACTCTGGGGCCAACGTCCTGACTTTC. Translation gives CASTRTGYSGANVLTF.

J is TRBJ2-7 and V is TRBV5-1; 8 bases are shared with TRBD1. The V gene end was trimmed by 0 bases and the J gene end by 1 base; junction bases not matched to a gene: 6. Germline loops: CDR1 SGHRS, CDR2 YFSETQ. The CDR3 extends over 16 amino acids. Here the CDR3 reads CASSLGVQGASYEQYF. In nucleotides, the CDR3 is TGCGCCAGCAGCTTGGGAGTGCAGGGGGCATCCTACGAGCAGTACTTC.

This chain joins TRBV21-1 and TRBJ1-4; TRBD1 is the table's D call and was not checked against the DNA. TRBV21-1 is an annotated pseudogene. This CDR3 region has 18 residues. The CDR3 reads CASSKSPDRLATNEKLFF. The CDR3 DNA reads TGTGCCAGCAGCAAATCCCCCGACAGGCTAGCAACTAATGAAAAACTGTTTTTT.

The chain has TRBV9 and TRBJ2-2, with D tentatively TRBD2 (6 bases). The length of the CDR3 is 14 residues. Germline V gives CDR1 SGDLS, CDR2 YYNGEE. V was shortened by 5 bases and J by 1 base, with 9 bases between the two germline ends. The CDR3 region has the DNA TGTGCCAGCAGGGGTAGCGGGAACACCGGGGAGCTGTTTTTT. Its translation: CASRGSGNTGELFF.

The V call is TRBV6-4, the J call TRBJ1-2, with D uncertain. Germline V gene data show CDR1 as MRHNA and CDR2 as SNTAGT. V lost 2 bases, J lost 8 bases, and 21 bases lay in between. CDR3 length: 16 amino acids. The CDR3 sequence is CASSDQAAGPLGGYTF. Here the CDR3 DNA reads TGTGCCAGCAGTGACCAGGCCGCGGGTCCCCTTGGGGGCTACACCTTC.

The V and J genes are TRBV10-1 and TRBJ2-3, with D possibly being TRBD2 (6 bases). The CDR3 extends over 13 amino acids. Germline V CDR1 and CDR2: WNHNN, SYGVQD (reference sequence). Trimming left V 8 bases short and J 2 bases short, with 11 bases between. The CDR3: CASGRDSTDTQYF. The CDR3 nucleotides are TGCGCCAGCGGCCGGGACTCCACAGATACGCAGTATTTT.

The CDR3 bases are TGCGCCAGCAGCTCCGGTCTACAGGGGGCGCGTAATTCACCCCTCCACTTT. It codes for CASSSGLQGARNSPLHF. The V gene is TRBV5-1, the J gene TRBJ1-6; 9 positions agree with TRBD1. The CDR3 extends over 17 amino acids. V was pared by 3 bases and J by 6 bases, with 10 bases of the junction left unmatched. CDR1 and CDR2 (germline): SGHRS, YFSETQ.

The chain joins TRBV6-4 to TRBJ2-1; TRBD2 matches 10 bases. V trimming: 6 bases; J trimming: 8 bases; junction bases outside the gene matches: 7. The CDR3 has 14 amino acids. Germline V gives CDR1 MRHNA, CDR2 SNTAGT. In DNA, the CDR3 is TGTGCCAGCAGCAAACTAGCGGGAATCGATGAGCAGTTCTTC. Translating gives CASSKLAGIDEQFF.